Presented here are 12 T cell receptor beta chains from one specimen sequenced in a study of molecular identifiers for immune sequencing clone quantification. Each CDR3 protein gets one entry after TCRdb re-called the PCR reads with MiXCR. This repertoire shows tens of thousands of distinct CDR3 sequences, about a sixth found once; its top ten account for around 1.4%. What was sequenced was naive CD8+ T cells from blood, with Jurkat cell RNA spiked in. Subset of the sample: FACS-sorted CD8+CD4-CCR7+CD45RA+ naive T cells. These receptors were collected from a human donor in good health. Some libraries in this study had Jurkat cell RNA spiked in.

At least ten counts were recorded for this clonotype. The V gene is TRBV11-2, the J gene TRBJ2-7, with 8 bases lining up with TRBD2. J was trimmed by 6 bases and V by 1 base; bases with no gene match: 11. CDR3 length: 16 residues. Germline assignment: CDR1 SGHAT and CDR2 FQNNGV. The CDR3 nucleotides read TGTGCCAGCAGCTTAGCCCCAGCGGGAGAGGCGGGCGAGCAGTACTTC. Its translation is CASSLAPAGEAGEQYF.

The chain is built from TRBV20-1 and TRBJ2-1; maybe TRBD2 (6 bases). CDR1 DFQATT and CDR2 SNEGSKA come from the germline V gene (reference sequence). The CDR3 extends over 15 amino acids. Trimming took off 3 bases at V and 1 base at J, with 13 bases between the two ends. The CDR3 spells CSASLLGLSYNEQFF. The CDR3 DNA reads as TGCAGTGCTAGCCTATTGGGACTTTCCTACAATGAGCAGTTCTTC.

As concerns this clonotype: Since a much larger clone is just one base distant, this may be a read error. The rearrangement uses TRBV27 and TRBJ2-1, with 7 bases fitting TRBD2. Germline lookup yields CDR1 MNHEY and CDR2 SMNVEV (reference sequence). The CDR3 is 16 amino acids. DNA of the CDR3: TGTGCCAGCAGTTTGATTCCGAGCGGGGCCTACGATGAGCAGTTCTTC. It yields the protein CASSLIPSGAYDEQFF.

This clonotype was recorded a few times. The chain carries TRBV27 and TRBJ1-2, with 7 bases identical to TRBD1. The CDR3 is made up of 15 amino acids. Germline values: CDR1 MNHEY, CDR2 SMNVEV (reference sequence). After removal of 3 bases from V and 1 base from J, the junction contained 5 bases not matched to a gene. CDR3 in DNA: TGTGCCAGCAGTTTTCGGCAGGGGGTTAACTATGGCTACACCTTC. This codes for CASSFRQGVNYGYTF.

The gene calls are TRBV11-3 and TRBJ2-7; D is undetermined. The CDR3 extends over 15 amino acids. V shed 1 base and J shed 3 bases, with 13 bases lying between them. The germline V gene has CDR1 SGHNT and CDR2 YENEEA. The CDR3: CASSLARQDRYEQYF. The CDR3 DNA follows: TGTGCCAGCAGCTTAGCCCGACAAGACCGCTACGAGCAGTACTTC. Drawing the rest from reference TRBV11-3 and TRBJ2-7, the complete variable domain is EAGVVQSPRYKIIEKKQPVAFWCNPISGHNTLYWYLQNLGQGPELLIRYENEEAVDDSQLPKDRFSAERLKGVDSTLKIQPAELGDSAVYLCASSLARQDRYEQYFGPGTRLTVT.

This clonotype was picked up many times. The gene calls are TRBV28 and TRBJ2-7; tentative D call: TRBD2 (6 bases). Between the trimmed V and J ends, which lost 8 bases and 0 bases, there was a span of 11 bases. The CDR3 spans 13 residues. In germline, CDR1 is MDHEN, CDR2 SYDVKM. DNA of the CDR3: TGTGCCAGCCGCCACGGGAGCTCCTACGAGCAGTACTTC. Residues: CASRHGSSYEQYF.

By share, this clonotype counts as medium-sized. A read error may produce the germline difference seen at one junction end. This rearrangement joins TRBV4-2 to TRBJ2-4; the match to TRBD2 covers 9 bases. The CDR3 loop spans 16 amino acids. CDR1 is LGHNA, CDR2 YNFKEQ, per germline. The CDR3 nucleotides read TGTGCCAGCAGCCAAGAGCTGGGTAGCGGGGGATACAAGGCGAACTTC. Its protein is CASSQELGSGGYKANF.

As for this clonotype: A junction boundary mismatches the germline segment, possibly from a read error. The chain combines TRBV11-2 with TRBJ2-7, with TRBD2 as a possible D gene (5 bases). CDR1 and CDR2 (germline): SGHAT, FQNNGV. The CDR3 loop spans 14 amino acids. CDR3 coding DNA: TGCGCCAGCAGCTTGGCGGGCGGATTCGAGGAGCAGTACTTC. Protein product: CASSLAGGFEEQYF.

In this sample, this clonotype turned up many times. The rearrangement links TRBV19 to TRBJ2-4; TRBD1 might be the D (6 bases). The CDR3 consists of 17 residues. V lost 0 bases and J 8 bases, leaving 20 bases between the germline ends. Per germline, CDR1 LNHDA and CDR2 SQIVND (reference sequence). CDR3 in DNA: TGTGCCAGTAGTATAGATCTTCCGGACAGCGAAAGTGACATTCAGTACTTC. This encodes CASSIDLPDSESDIQYF.

This chain connects TRBV27 to TRBJ2-7, with 8 nucleotides matching TRBD2. The junction had 2 bases not matched to a gene; V was cut back by 2 bases and J by 2 bases. The CDR3 covers 14 residues. The germline CDR1 and CDR2 sequences are MNHEY and SMNVEV (reference sequence). In nucleotides, the CDR3 is TGTGCCAGCAGTTTACTAGCGGGTACCTACGAGCAGTACTTC. Residues: CASSLLAGTYEQYF.

This clonotype was found many times. The chain joins TRBV4-1 to TRBJ2-3; 7 nucleotides line up with TRBD2. Trimming cost V 2 bases and J 6 bases; bases outside gene matches: 14. The CDR3 spans 17 residues. CDR1 and CDR2 from the germline V gene are MGHRA and YSYEKL. CDR3 nucleotide sequence: TGCGCCAGCAGCCAAAATTGGGCAAGCGGGCGGGGGGATACGCAGTATTTT. The encoded protein is CASSQNWASGRGDTQYF.

About this clonotype: The CDR3 does not close with the conserved phenylalanine or tryptophan, likely indicating a read error. The DNA of the CDR3 is TGCGCCAGCAGCCAAGCCCCCTCCGGTAGCACTGAAGCTTTCCTT. It is translated as CASSQAPSGSTEAFL. The chain carries TRBV4-1 and TRBJ1-1; D remains unclear. CDR3 length: 15 residues. V shed 1 base and J shed 4 bases, with 13 bases lying between them. The germline CDR1 and CDR2 sequences are MGHRA and YSYEKL.